The rows below give T cell receptor beta chains drawn from one sample of a study of blood T cell repertoires in COVID-19. TCRdb keeps only in-frame clones here, not all; method: immunoSEQ multiplex PCR. The sample shows about 86,000 clones, approximately 80% of them seen only once. Sequences were obtained from peripheral blood. The origin of the receptors is a woman at least 80 years old with active or convalescent COVID-19. CDR3s include the opening cysteine and the closing phenylalanine or tryptophan. D genes are given only for firm matches. Not all rows give a size; the values are once, few, many and, for expanded clones, a class.

D,J,size,V,DNA,CDR3
TRBD1,TRBJ2-1,NA,TRBV10-3,TGTGCCATAGGGACAGGGGAGAGCACGAGTAATGAGCAGTTCTTC,CAIGTGESTSNEQFF
NA,TRBJ2-7,NA,TRBV28,TGTGCCAGCAGCGGCAGGGCCACCTACGAGCAGTACTTC,CASSGRATYEQYF
NA,TRBJ1-4,NA,TRBV7-8,TGTGCCAGCAGCTTAGCGGGCAGGGGTAATGAAAAACTGTTTTTT,CASSLAGRGNEKLFF
NA,TRBJ2-3,NA,TRBV6-2/TRBV6-3,TGTGCCAGCAGTTACTTCGGACAGCCCACAGATACGCAGTATTTT,CASSYFGQPTDTQYF
TRBD1,TRBJ2-7,once,TRBV7-2,TGTGCCAGCAGCTTAGCCCACTTAACAGGGGCGGACCCCTACGAGCAGTACTTC,CASSLAHLTGADPYEQYF
NA,TRBJ2-7,once,TRBV29-1,TGCAGCGTTGTGACCGATAAAGGGGTCTCCTACGAGCAGTACTTC,CSVVTDKGVSYEQYF
NA,TRBJ2-3,NA,TRBV3-1/TRBV3-2,TGTGCCAGCAGCCAAGGGGTAGGGGTAACGACAGATACGCAGTATTTT,CASSQGVGVTTDTQYF
NA,TRBJ2-3,NA,TRBV6-1,TGTGCCAGCAGTGAGGGGAGTCGCACAGATACGCAGTATTTT,CASSEGSRTDTQYF
NA,TRBJ2-3,once,TRBV29-1,TGCAGCGTTGAGCCCCAGGGCACAGATACGCAGTATTTT,CSVEPQGTDTQYF
TRBD2,TRBJ2-1,NA,TRBV6-2/TRBV6-3,TGTGCCAGCACCCCTGAAGCGGGGGCATACAATGAGCAGTTCTTC,CASTPEAGAYNEQFF
NA,TRBJ2-6,NA,TRBV5-1,TGCGCCAGCAGAAACTTCCAGGCGTCTGGGGCCAACGTCCTGACTTTC,CASRNFQASGANVLTF
NA,TRBJ2-5,NA,TRBV7-3,TGTGCCAGCAGCTTAAGTGGACTGACTCAAGAGACCCAGTACTTC,CASSLSGLTQETQYF
NA,TRBJ1-2,once,TRBV3-1/TRBV3-2,TGTGCCAGCAGCCAAGAGGGTCAGGGCCATGGCTACACCTTC,CASSQEGQGHGYTF
NA,TRBJ2-3,NA,TRBV29-1,TGCAGCGCCAGGGTGACGACAGATACGCAGTATTTT,CSARVTTDTQYF
TRBD2,TRBJ2-7,NA,TRBV28,TGTGCCAGCAGTTGGACTAGCGGGGGATACGAGCAGTACTTC,CASSWTSGGYEQYF
NA,TRBJ1-5,NA,TRBV5-1,TGCGCCAGCAGCTTATCAGGCCCCAATCAGCCCCAGCATTTT,CASSLSGPNQPQHF
TRBD1,TRBJ2-7,NA,TRBV9,TGTGCCAGCAGCGTGTCTCCGGGACAGGTCCCCTACGAGCAGTACTTC,CASSVSPGQVPYEQYF
NA,TRBJ2-7,once,TRBV3-1/TRBV3-2,TGTGCCAGCAGTCGCGGGGTGGTGACTGGCGAGCAGTACTTC,CASSRGVVTGEQYF
TRBD2,TRBJ2-2,NA,TRBV5-1,TGCGCCAGCAGCATACTAGCGGCGAACACCGGGGAGCTGTTTTTT,CASSILAANTGELFF
TRBD1,TRBJ2-5,NA,TRBV3-1/TRBV3-2,TGTGCCAGCAGCCGGGGACAGGGATTGGGAGAGACCCAGTACTTC,CASSRGQGLGETQYF
NA,TRBJ1-4,NA,TRBV28,TGTGCCAGCAGCAAGGGGGGGGCGCATCGCGAAAAACTGTTTTTT,CASSKGGAHREKLFF
NA,TRBJ1-1,NA,TRBV27,TGTGCCAGCAGTTTGCCTCTAGATATGAACACTGAAGCTTTCTTT,CASSLPLDMNTEAFF
TRBD2,TRBJ2-3,NA,TRBV28,TGTGCCAGCAGTGGCCTAGCGGGAGCCACAGATACGCAGTATTTT,CASSGLAGATDTQYF
NA,TRBJ1-5,NA,TRBV19,TGTGCCAGTAGACCCACAAGGGGGGGAAATCAGCCCCAGCATTTT,CASRPTRGGNQPQHF
NA,TRBJ2-1,NA,TRBV9,TGTGCCAGCACCCCGGGACACATCGATTACAATGAGCAGTTCTTC,CASTPGHIDYNEQFF
TRBD1,TRBJ2-4,NA,TRBV7-2,TGTGCCAGCAGCCTCCGACAGGGGGTTACCAAAAACATTCAGTACTTC,CASSLRQGVTKNIQYF
TRBD2,TRBJ2-1,NA,TRBV6-5,TGTGCCAGCGGCCAACTAGCGGGAGGTCACAATGAGCAGTTCTTC,CASGQLAGGHNEQFF
NA,TRBJ1-4,NA,TRBV19,TGTGCCAGTAGTATTCTGCGGGAAGGAGGTGAAAAACTGTTTTTT,CASSILREGGEKLFF
NA,TRBJ1-1,NA,TRBV19,TGTGCCAGTAGTATAGGGGGGGGCCTCCTCGAACTTACTGAAGCTTTCTTT,CASSIGGGLLELTEAFF
TRBD1,TRBJ1-5,few,TRBV23-1,TGCGCCAGCAGTCAACCTAACACTTGGGGACAGTTAAATCAGCCCCAGCATTTT,CASSQPNTWGQLNQPQHF
NA,TRBJ2-1,NA,TRBV7-9,TGTGCCAGCAGCTTAGGAGGAGCCAGTGAGCAGTTCTTC,CASSLGGASEQFF
NA,TRBJ2-6,NA,TRBV27,TGTGCCAGCAGTTTATTTCGGGATTCCGGGGCCAACGTCCTGACTTTC,CASSLFRDSGANVLTF
NA,TRBJ2-6,NA,TRBV10-3,TGTGCCACCGAGGGGGCTGGGGCCAACGTCCTGACTTTC,CATEGAGANVLTF
NA,TRBJ2-3,NA,TRBV30,TGTGCTGGACTCAGGGGCGTCGTAGATACGCAGTATTTT,CAGLRGVVDTQYF
TRBD1,TRBJ2-1,NA,TRBV24-1,TGTGCCACCAGTGATGGGACAGGGAGTTCCTACAATGAGCAGTTCTTC,CATSDGTGSSYNEQFF
NA,TRBJ1-1,NA,TRBV5-1,TGCGCCAGCAGCCTGGACAGGAACACTGAAGCTTTCTTT,CASSLDRNTEAFF
TRBD2,TRBJ2-1,NA,TRBV6-6,TGTGCCAGCAGTCCCCGCGGGACTAGCGGGAGGGCCCAGCAGTTCTTC,CASSPRGTSGRAQQFF
TRBD1,TRBJ2-5,NA,TRBV15,TGTGCCACCAGCAGCTGGGGACAGGGTGAGACCCAGTACTTC,CATSSWGQGETQYF
NA,TRBJ1-5,few,TRBV7-7,TGTGCTAGCAGTTCGGACAGAAATCAGCCCCAGCATTTT,CASSSDRNQPQHF
TRBD1,TRBJ1-5,few,TRBV4-1,TGCGCCAGCAGCCAAGATGGACAGGTGGCGCAGCCCCAGCATTTT,CASSQDGQVAQPQHF
NA,TRBJ2-7,NA,TRBV6-5,TGTGCCAGCAGTTACTCGGGGCAGTTCTCCTACGAGCAGTACTTC,CASSYSGQFSYEQYF
NA,TRBJ1-1,NA,TRBV28,TGTGCCAGCAGTTCTCCCAGATTTGAAGCTTTCTTT,CASSSPRFEAFF
NA,TRBJ1-2,NA,TRBV19,TGTGCCAGTAGGAGAGGGTCTTATGGCTACACCTTC,CASRRGSYGYTF
TRBD1,TRBJ1-1,NA,TRBV7-9,TGTGCCAGCAGCCGGACAGGGAGGTTTGCTGAAGCTTTCTTT,CASSRTGRFAEAFF
NA,TRBJ2-5,NA,TRBV5-6,TGTGCCAGCAGCTTGTGGGCGGCAGGGGCAGAGACCCAGTACTTC,CASSLWAAGAETQYF
TRBD1,TRBJ1-1,NA,TRBV28,TGTGCCAGCAGGAAGACAGGGGGCGCCGACACTGAAGCTTTCTTT,CASRKTGGADTEAFF
NA,TRBJ2-7,once,TRBV18,TGTGCCAGCTCACCGCGGGACTCCTACGAGCAGTACTTC,CASSPRDSYEQYF
NA,TRBJ2-7,NA,TRBV11-2,TGTGCCAGCAGGCCCTCGGGGGGCCGCCTCTCCTACGAGCAGTACTTC,CASRPSGGRLSYEQYF
NA,TRBJ2-3,NA,TRBV28,TGTGCCAGCGGATTAGGGCCAGGGGAAAGGGGTACGCAGTATTTT,CASGLGPGERGTQYF
NA,TRBJ1-4,NA,TRBV5-1,TGCGCCAGCAGCCCCCGTGGAGAGATCAGCCGTAATGAAAAACTGTTTTTT,CASSPRGEISRNEKLFF
NA,TRBJ2-1,NA,TRBV4-3,TGCGCCAGCAGCCAAGTCGACGGGGTCTATGAGCAGTTCTTC,CASSQVDGVYEQFF
NA,TRBJ1-2,NA,TRBV2,TGTGCCAGCAGCATCGAAAAGGAGTATGGCTACACCTTC,CASSIEKEYGYTF
NA,TRBJ2-7,NA,TRBV19,TGTGCCAGTAGTACTCTTGGAGGATGGGAGCAGTACTTC,CASSTLGGWEQYF
TRBD1,TRBJ2-1,NA,TRBV28,TGTGCCAGCATCCAGACAGGGGGCTACAATGAGCAGTTCTTC,CASIQTGGYNEQFF
NA,TRBJ1-4,NA,TRBV6-6,TGTGCCAGCAGTTACAGACTTAATGAAAAACTGTTTTTT,CASSYRLNEKLFF
TRBD2,TRBJ2-1,NA,TRBV5-4,TGTGCCAGCAGTGGAGCGGGGATGACCTACAATGAGCAGTTCTTC,CASSGAGMTYNEQFF
NA,TRBJ2-3,NA,TRBV10-3,TGTGCCATCAGTGAGGACTGGAATACGCAGTATTTT,CAISEDWNTQYF